What follows describes a single T cell receptor beta chain. This sample is part of a study of technical replicates of blood from four donors. Clones were sequenced by immunoSEQ multiplex PCR, and TCRdb holds only the in-frame ones, with some missing. Among about 98,000 clones listed, 90% to 96% were seen once. The CDR3 extends over 14 amino acids. Germline lookup yields CDR1 SGHRS and CDR2 YFSETQ. The gene calls are TRBV5-1 and TRBJ2-7, with 11 positions matching TRBD2. The DNA matches TRBJ2-1 better at its end, which makes the J call doubtful. This TCR derives from a human donor in good health. Source material: T cells isolated from PBMCs. In nucleotides, the CDR3 is TGCGCCAGCAAACTAGCGGGAGAGTACAATGAGCAGTTCTTC. This sequence encodes CASKLAGEYNEQFF.